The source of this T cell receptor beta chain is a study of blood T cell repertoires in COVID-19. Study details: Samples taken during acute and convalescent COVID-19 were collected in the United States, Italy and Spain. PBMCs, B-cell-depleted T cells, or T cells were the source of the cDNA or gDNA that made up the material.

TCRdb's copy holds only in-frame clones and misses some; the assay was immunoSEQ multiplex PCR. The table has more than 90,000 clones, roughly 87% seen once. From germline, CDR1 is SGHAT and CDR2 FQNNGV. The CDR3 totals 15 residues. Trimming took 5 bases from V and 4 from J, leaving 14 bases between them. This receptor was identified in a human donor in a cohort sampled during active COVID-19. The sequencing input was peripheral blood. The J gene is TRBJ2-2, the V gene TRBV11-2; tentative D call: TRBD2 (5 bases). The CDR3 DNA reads TGTGCCAGCAGCCAAAGGGAGACGGGCACCGGGGAGCTGTTTTTT. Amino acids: CASSQRETGTGELFF.